The clone carrying this T cell receptor (beta chain) was counted many times. Its antigen is still unknown. The data were taken from a study of blood T cells in healthy people across ages. With a J-beta primer mix and a sample-barcoded 5' primer, a second PCR ran about 7 to 12 cycles. One entry per CDR3 protein results from TCRdb running MiXCR on the 5' RACE reads. Of more than 800,000 distinct CDR3 sequences in the sample, under 30% were seen once. Per germline, CDR1 LGHNA and CDR2 YSLEER. The V gene lost 3 bases and the J gene lost 0 bases, with 12 bases spanning the gap. CDR3 length: 16 amino acids. Study-wide findings and caveats: Long-lived donors carried more naive CD4+ cells and greater diversity than aged donors. Measured against age, TCR beta diversity per million T cells decreased in a roughly linear manner.

V usage is TRBV4-3 and J usage is TRBJ2-1, with D hard to call. Specimen: blood. This TCR derives from a woman of 80 years or more in good health. The chain's CDR3 is CASSQKTESSYNEQFF. In DNA form, the CDR3 reads TGCGCCAGCAGCCAGAAGACTGAAAGCTCCTACAATGAGCAGTTCTTC.